This is a list of T cell receptor beta chains from one sample in a study of early T cells in non-severe SARS-CoV-2 infection. Via MiXCR, TCRdb re-called the 5' RACE reads, giving one row per CDR3 protein. The data contain 70,000 to 75,000 distinct CDR3 sequences, roughly 12% of them seen just once; the ten biggest clones take up more than 4.5%. Sequencing input: whole blood. All receptors derive from an adult who was a healthcare worker with PCR-confirmed SARS-CoV-2 infection or an uninfected control (not recorded which). Each CDR3 is given with its conserved first and last residue. The order of the fields is clone size, D gene, J gene, V gene, CDR3 DNA, CDR3 protein. The D gene is left open where the match is weak. The size field is filled for only some rows; it gives once, few, many or a size class.

clone size: many; D gene: -; J gene: TRBJ1-1; V gene: TRBV14; CDR3 DNA: TGTGCCAGCAGCCCGGACGGTATAACGGCTTTCTTT; CDR3 protein: CASSPDGITAFF
clone size: few; D gene: -; J gene: TRBJ2-3; V gene: TRBV12-2; CDR3 DNA: TGTGCAAGTCGCTTAAAAGGGTCGGGGACAGATACGCAGTATTTT; CDR3 protein: CASRLKGSGTDTQYF
clone size: few; D gene: -; J gene: TRBJ1-5; V gene: TRBV7-2; CDR3 DNA: TGTGCCAGCAGCCCAGGCGGGGCGAATCAGCCCCAGCATTTT; CDR3 protein: CASSPGGANQPQHF
clone size: once; D gene: -; J gene: TRBJ2-7; V gene: TRBV11-1; CDR3 DNA: TGTGCCAGCAGCTTAGCACCAGGGTGGGAGCAGTACTTC; CDR3 protein: CASSLAPGWEQYF
clone size: -; D gene: -; J gene: TRBJ2-1; V gene: TRBV10-1; CDR3 DNA: TGCGCCAGCAGAACTAGAGAAACCAATCGCGATGAGCAGTTCTTC; CDR3 protein: CASRTRETNRDEQFF
clone size: few; D gene: -; J gene: TRBJ2-7; V gene: TRBV28; CDR3 DNA: TGTGCCAGCAGTTTCGGGCTGGCCCCCTACGAGCAGTACTTC; CDR3 protein: CASSFGLAPYEQYF
clone size: -; D gene: -; J gene: TRBJ2-4; V gene: TRBV29-1; CDR3 DNA: TGCAGCGTTGTGGTTTATCGGGGGGCCGGCGGAAACATTCAGTACTTC; CDR3 protein: CSVVVYRGAGGNIQYF
clone size: many; D gene: -; J gene: TRBJ2-3; V gene: TRBV29-1; CDR3 DNA: TGCAGCGTGGGCACAGATACGCAGTATTTT; CDR3 protein: CSVGTDTQYF
clone size: many; D gene: -; J gene: TRBJ2-2; V gene: TRBV7-9; CDR3 DNA: TGTGCCAGCAGCTTAAGGAGTGACACCGGGGAGCTGTTTTTT; CDR3 protein: CASSLRSDTGELFF
clone size: -; D gene: TRBD1; J gene: TRBJ1-2; V gene: TRBV2; CDR3 DNA: TGTGCCAGCAGGGGGACAGGAGGGGACTATGGCTACACCTTC; CDR3 protein: CASRGTGGDYGYTF
clone size: -; D gene: -; J gene: TRBJ2-7; V gene: TRBV20-1; CDR3 DNA: TGCAGTGCTGGAAGTACGACAGGTGGTGGCTACGAGCAGTACTTC; CDR3 protein: CSAGSTTGGGYEQYF
clone size: few; D gene: -; J gene: TRBJ1-6; V gene: TRBV20-1; CDR3 DNA: TGCAGTGCTAGAGGAGCCGGGACCTTTTATTCGCAGGGTAATTCACCCCTCCACTTT; CDR3 protein: CSARGAGTFYSQGNSPLHF
clone size: few; D gene: -; J gene: TRBJ2-1; V gene: TRBV20-1; CDR3 DNA: TGCAGTGCCCCCACGGCTTTCTACAATGAGCAGTTCTTC; CDR3 protein: CSAPTAFYNEQFF
clone size: many; D gene: -; J gene: TRBJ2-3; V gene: TRBV2; CDR3 DNA: TGTGCCAGCAGCCAAGGACCCCAAGGGGATACGCAGTATTTT; CDR3 protein: CASSQGPQGDTQYF
clone size: many; D gene: TRBD2; J gene: TRBJ2-1; V gene: TRBV7-2; CDR3 DNA: TGTGCCAGCAGCTTTGGGACTACCCGCAGGGAGCAGTTCTTC; CDR3 protein: CASSFGTTRREQFF
clone size: -; D gene: TRBD2; J gene: TRBJ2-3; V gene: TRBV5-1; CDR3 DNA: TGCGCCAGCAGCCCCCGGGGGGCAGATACGCAGTATTTT; CDR3 protein: CASSPRGADTQYF
clone size: many; D gene: -; J gene: TRBJ2-3; V gene: TRBV18; CDR3 DNA: TGTGCCAGCTCACCACCAAGCACAGATACGCAGTATTTT; CDR3 protein: CASSPPSTDTQYF
clone size: many; D gene: -; J gene: TRBJ1-1; V gene: TRBV6-1; CDR3 DNA: TGTGCCAGCAGACAGAATACTGAAGCTTTCTTT; CDR3 protein: CASRQNTEAFF
clone size: -; D gene: TRBD2; J gene: TRBJ2-1; V gene: TRBV6-6; CDR3 DNA: TGTGCCAGCAGTTACATTCTAGCGGGAGGGAATGAGCAGTTCTTC; CDR3 protein: CASSYILAGGNEQFF
clone size: -; D gene: -; J gene: TRBJ2-3; V gene: TRBV7-9; CDR3 DNA: TGTGCCAGCAGCTTATCCGGAAGCGATACGCAGTATTTT; CDR3 protein: CASSLSGSDTQYF
clone size: many; D gene: -; J gene: TRBJ1-6; V gene: TRBV18; CDR3 DNA: TGTGCCAGCTCACCACGAGAGGCAGGGAAGTCACCCCTCCACTTT; CDR3 protein: CASSPREAGKSPLHF
clone size: many; D gene: TRBD1; J gene: TRBJ1-2; V gene: TRBV20-1; CDR3 DNA: TGCAGTGCTAGGACAGGGAAAAACTATGGCTACACCTTC; CDR3 protein: CSARTGKNYGYTF
clone size: many; D gene: TRBD2; J gene: TRBJ2-7; V gene: TRBV20-1; CDR3 DNA: TGCAGTGCTCCTCGGACTAGCGGGGCAAGCTACGAGCAGTACTTC; CDR3 protein: CSAPRTSGASYEQYF
clone size: -; D gene: -; J gene: TRBJ1-1; V gene: TRBV6-5; CDR3 DNA: TGTGCCAGCAGTTACGGATCCGGGCTGAACACTGAAGCTTTCTTT; CDR3 protein: CASSYGSGLNTEAFF
clone size: many; D gene: TRBD2; J gene: TRBJ2-2; V gene: TRBV19; CDR3 DNA: TGTGCCAGTAGTTCGCGACTAGCGGGGGCCGGGACCGGGGAGCTGTTTTTT; CDR3 protein: CASSSRLAGAGTGELFF
clone size: few; D gene: TRBD1; J gene: TRBJ1-4; V gene: TRBV7-9; CDR3 DNA: TGTGCCAGCAGCTTTAGGGACGCGACAGGGCGGGAAAAACTGTTTTTT; CDR3 protein: CASSFRDATGREKLFF
clone size: many; D gene: -; J gene: TRBJ2-6; V gene: TRBV7-3; CDR3 DNA: TGTGCCAGCAGCTTAAGTTGGGGCTACTCTGGGGCCAACGTCCTGACTTTC; CDR3 protein: CASSLSWGYSGANVLTF
clone size: -; D gene: -; J gene: TRBJ2-5; V gene: TRBV2; CDR3 DNA: TGTGCCAGCAGCTACGAACAGGGAGCAGAGACCCAGTACTTC; CDR3 protein: CASSYEQGAETQYF
clone size: few; D gene: TRBD1; J gene: TRBJ1-1; V gene: TRBV12-3/TRBV12-4; CDR3 DNA: TGTGCCAGCAGTTTCGGGACAGCCCAGGGGGCTTTCTTT; CDR3 protein: CASSFGTAQGAFF
clone size: few; D gene: TRBD2; J gene: TRBJ2-7; V gene: TRBV27; CDR3 DNA: TGTGCCAGCAGTCAGCGGGAGGGCCGTTACGAGCAGTACTTC; CDR3 protein: CASSQREGRYEQYF
clone size: -; D gene: -; J gene: TRBJ2-3; V gene: TRBV2; CDR3 DNA: TGTGCCAGCAAAATCGACCAAGACCCCGGGGATACGCAGTATTTT; CDR3 protein: CASKIDQDPGDTQYF
clone size: -; D gene: TRBD1; J gene: TRBJ2-1; V gene: TRBV2; CDR3 DNA: TGTGCCAGCAGGAGGGACAGACGAGACTCCTACAATGAGCAGTTCTTC; CDR3 protein: CASRRDRRDSYNEQFF
clone size: many; D gene: TRBD2; J gene: TRBJ2-7; V gene: TRBV6-2/TRBV6-3; CDR3 DNA: TGTGCCAGCGCCCCGGGACTAGCGGGCCCCAGCTCCTACGAGCAGTACTTC; CDR3 protein: CASAPGLAGPSSYEQYF
clone size: -; D gene: TRBD1; J gene: TRBJ1-1; V gene: TRBV29-1; CDR3 DNA: TGCAGCATGGGACAGGGTGTTGAAGCTTTCTTT; CDR3 protein: CSMGQGVEAFF
clone size: many; D gene: TRBD1; J gene: TRBJ2-7; V gene: TRBV29-1; CDR3 DNA: TGCAGCGTTCGGACAGGGACCTTCGGCGAGCAGTACTTC; CDR3 protein: CSVRTGTFGEQYF
clone size: many; D gene: TRBD1; J gene: TRBJ2-2; V gene: TRBV30; CDR3 DNA: TGTGCCTGGAGCCGACAGGGGGCAGGCGGGGAGCTGTTTTTT; CDR3 protein: CAWSRQGAGGELFF
clone size: -; D gene: -; J gene: TRBJ2-1; V gene: TRBV4-1; CDR3 DNA: TGCGCCAGCAGCCGCGGGGCACGAACAGGGAGCAATGAGCAGTTCTTC; CDR3 protein: CASSRGARTGSNEQFF
clone size: -; D gene: -; J gene: TRBJ2-7; V gene: TRBV29-1; CDR3 DNA: TGCAGCGCAGTGATGGGCGTCTGGCAGTACTTC; CDR3 protein: CSAVMGVWQYF
clone size: -; D gene: -; J gene: TRBJ1-5; V gene: TRBV6-1; CDR3 DNA: TGTGCCAGCAGGCCGAGTAGCAATCAGCCCCAGCATTTT; CDR3 protein: CASRPSSNQPQHF
clone size: few; D gene: -; J gene: TRBJ1-1; V gene: TRBV3-1; CDR3 DNA: TGTGCCAGCAGCCAAGATTCAAGGGAAGCTTTCTTT; CDR3 protein: CASSQDSREAFF
clone size: few; D gene: -; J gene: TRBJ2-2; V gene: TRBV7-6; CDR3 DNA: TGTGCCAGCAGTTCCCGACCTAACACCGGGGAGCTGTTTTTT; CDR3 protein: CASSSRPNTGELFF
clone size: many; D gene: TRBD1; J gene: TRBJ2-7; V gene: TRBV10-3; CDR3 DNA: TGTGCCATCAGAAGACAGGGGGCCTCCTACGAGCAGTACTTC; CDR3 protein: CAIRRQGASYEQYF
clone size: many; D gene: -; J gene: TRBJ1-1; V gene: TRBV29-1; CDR3 DNA: TGCAGCGTAAACAGGATGAACACTGAAGCTTTCTTT; CDR3 protein: CSVNRMNTEAFF
clone size: -; D gene: -; J gene: TRBJ1-1; V gene: TRBV6-1; CDR3 DNA: TGTGCCAGCAGTGTAGGCATGAACACTGAAGCTTTCTTT; CDR3 protein: CASSVGMNTEAFF
clone size: -; D gene: -; J gene: TRBJ1-4; V gene: TRBV6-6; CDR3 DNA: TGTGCCAGCAGTTACGGCTTGGGAGAAAAACTGTTTTTT; CDR3 protein: CASSYGLGEKLFF
clone size: many; D gene: -; J gene: TRBJ2-7; V gene: TRBV6-1; CDR3 DNA: TGTGCCAGCAGTGATATCGGGCTAGCGAACTCCTACGAGCAGTACTTC; CDR3 protein: CASSDIGLANSYEQYF
clone size: many; D gene: -; J gene: TRBJ1-2; V gene: TRBV12-3/TRBV12-4; CDR3 DNA: TGTGCCAGCAGTTTTTCCGACAGTAGTATTTTTGGCTACACCTTC; CDR3 protein: CASSFSDSSIFGYTF
clone size: few; D gene: TRBD2; J gene: TRBJ2-2; V gene: TRBV12-3/TRBV12-4; CDR3 DNA: TGTGCCAGCAGTAAACGGCGGGGGGCCACCGGGGAGCTGTTTTTT; CDR3 protein: CASSKRRGATGELFF
clone size: many; D gene: -; J gene: TRBJ1-1; V gene: TRBV11-2; CDR3 DNA: TGTGCCAGCAGCTTTGGTAGAACGAACACTGAAGCTTTCTTT; CDR3 protein: CASSFGRTNTEAFF
clone size: few; D gene: TRBD1; J gene: TRBJ2-1; V gene: TRBV20-1; CDR3 DNA: TGCAGTGCTCGAGACGGGACAGGGTTTCGTAATGAGCAGTTCTTC; CDR3 protein: CSARDGTGFRNEQFF
clone size: many; D gene: TRBD2; J gene: TRBJ2-1; V gene: TRBV4-1; CDR3 DNA: TGCGCCAGCAGCCAAGCCACTAGCGGGAGAGGGTTGTTCTTC; CDR3 protein: CASSQATSGRGLFF